The clone carrying this T cell receptor beta chain was recorded once. This record belongs to a study of technical replicates of blood from a handful of donors. The V and J ends lost 5 bases and 3 bases, in that order; junction bases with no gene match: 15. CDR3 size: 17 residues. In germline, CDR1 is MNHEY, CDR2 SMNVEV (reference sequence). TCRdb's copy holds only in-frame clones and misses some; the assay was immunoSEQ multiplex PCR. The data contain about 84,000 clones, 98% of them singletons. This receptor was identified in a human donor in good health. The sequenced sample consisted of T cells isolated from PBMCs. The J gene is TRBJ1-2, the V gene TRBV27; TRBD1 matches 7 bases. As DNA, the CDR3 is TGTGCCAGCAGTCCAGGGGACAGCAGGGGGGTATACTATGGCTACACCTTC. It codes for CASSPGDSRGVYYGYTF.